Sequencing of this T cell receptor (beta chain) was carried out in a study of shared clonotypes between healthy human individuals. Study findings and constraints: The naive CD4 repertoires of a few donors were compared, and roughly 5% of clonotypes were shared.

The CDR3 totals 14 residues. The germline CDR1 and CDR2 sequences are MNHEY and SVGAGI. V lost 4 bases and J lost 3, with 12 bases in between. Naive CD8 cells lacked CD45RO and underwent positive selection for CCR7, leaving out terminally differentiated effector memory CD45RA+ cells. All of the donors resided in Nashville, Tennessee, and each was a Caucasian adult. Notes on this clone: Its antigen remains unidentified.

The study ran the assay at deep level. Repertoires were generated with immunoSEQ multiplex PCR, while TCRdb's copy carries only in-frame clones and drops some. The sample has 1.5 million to 2.5 million clones, 85% to 95% seen once; the top ten hold 1% to 1.5%. The chain has TRBV6-5 and TRBJ2-5; D unresolved. The TCR comes from a young man in good health. What was sequenced was naive CD8+ T cells sorted from blood. CDR3 nucleotides: TGTGCCAGCAGTTCCCGTATTTTTGAAGAGACCCAGTACTTC. Its translation: CASSSRIFEETQYF.